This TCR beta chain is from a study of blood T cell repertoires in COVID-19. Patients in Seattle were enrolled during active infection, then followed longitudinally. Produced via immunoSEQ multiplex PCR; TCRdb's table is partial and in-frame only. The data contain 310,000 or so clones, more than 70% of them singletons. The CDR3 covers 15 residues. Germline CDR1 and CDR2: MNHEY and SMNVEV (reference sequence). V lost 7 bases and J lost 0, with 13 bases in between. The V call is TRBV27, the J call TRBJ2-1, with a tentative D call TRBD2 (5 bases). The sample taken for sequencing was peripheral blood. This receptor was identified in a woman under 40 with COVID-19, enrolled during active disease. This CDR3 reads CASTAGGSSYNEQFF. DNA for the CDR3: TGTGCCAGCACGGCGGGCGGCTCCTCCTACAATGAGCAGTTCTTC.